The 29 T cell receptor beta chains reported below all come from one sample, sequenced in a study of T cell responses to AZD1222 COVID-19 vaccine. Some clones are missing from TCRdb's copy, which holds only in-frame ones; the method was immunoSEQ multiplex PCR. The sample yields 90,000 to 120,000 clones, around 90% seen once. The material was peripheral blood, obtained on day 0 of MenACWY control vaccination. These receptors were obtained from an adult in good health.

V is TRBV10-3 and J is TRBJ2-1; 9 bases match TRBD2. Germline V gene data show CDR1 as ENHRY and CDR2 as SYGVKD. V was pared by 1 base and J by 4 bases, with 8 bases of the junction left unmatched. This CDR3 contains 17 residues. CDR3 nucleotides: TGTGCCATCAGTGAGTTCGGGGGGCTAGCGGGGTACAATGAGCAGTTCTTC. Translation gives CAISEFGGLAGYNEQFF.

The V and J genes are TRBV2 and TRBJ2-7; either TRBD1 or TRBD2 may supply D (7 bases each). V gave up 1 base and J gave up 6 bases, with 19 bases separating them. CDR3 length: 16 residues. The germline V gene has CDR1 SNHLY and CDR2 FYNNEI. The DNA for the CDR3 is TGTGCCAGCAGTGAAGTAGGCAGGGGGGGTAGCGGCGAGCAGTACTTC. Protein: CASSEVGRGGSGEQYF. Together with reference TRBV2 and TRBJ2-7, the CDR3 gives the full variable domain: EPEVTQTPSHQVTQMGQEVILRCVPISNHLYFYWYRQILGQKVEFLVSFYNNEISEKSEIFDDQFSVERPDGSNFTLKIRSTKLEDSAMYFCASSEVGRGGSGEQYFGPGTRLTVT.

This sequence joins TRBV6-1 and TRBJ2-7, with 16 bases that match TRBD2. Germline CDR1 MNHNS, CDR2 SASEGT. With 4 bases clipped from V and 0 bases from J, the junction kept 6 bases outside the gene matches. This CDR3 is built from 18 residues. The CDR3 DNA reads as TGTGCCAGCAGTGTCACGGGACTAGCGGGGGGGCGCTCCTACGAGCAGTACTTC. It codes for CASSVTGLAGGRSYEQYF.

J is TRBJ1-6 and V is TRBV7-2; no clear D. CDR3 length: 16 amino acids. The V end lost 3 bases, the J end lost 5 bases, and 14 bases lay between the germline ends. Looked up from germline, CDR1 is SGHTA and CDR2 is FQGNSA. The CDR3 reads CASSFYRRSDNSPLHF. Written as DNA, the CDR3 is TGTGCCAGCAGCTTCTACAGAAGAAGCGATAATTCACCCCTCCACTTT.

V and J are TRBV7-2 and TRBJ1-1, with D maybe TRBD1 (5 bases). V was clipped by 8 bases and J by 0 bases, with 7 bases between them. The CDR3 runs to 12 residues. Per germline, CDR1 SGHTA and CDR2 FQGNSA. The CDR3 region is CASLRVNTEAFF. CDR3 sequence (DNA): TGTGCCAGCCTCAGGGTGAACACTGAAGCTTTCTTT.

This chain links TRBV28 with TRBJ2-7; 8 bases agree with TRBD2. The germline V gene has CDR1 MDHEN and CDR2 SYDVKM. The CDR3 length is 16 residues. J was trimmed by 1 base and V by 6 bases; bases with no gene match: 11. CDR3 coding DNA: TGTGCCAGCAGCCCCCCTGGGACTAGAGGTTCCTACGAGCAGTACTTC. Residues: CASSPPGTRGSYEQYF.

This clone showed up just once. The chain uses TRBV5-1 and TRBJ2-7; tentative D call: TRBD2 (5 bases). This CDR3 is 12 amino acids long. V was cut by 4 bases and J by 7 bases, with 12 bases left in between. CDR1 is SGHRS, CDR2 YFSETQ, per germline. CDR3 bases: TGCGCCAGCAGCCGGGAACTGCGGGAGCAGTACTTC. Translation gives CASSRELREQYF.

The V call is TRBV7-3, the J call TRBJ1-1, with a tentative D call TRBD1 (5 bases). Germline values: CDR1 SGHTA, CDR2 FQGTGA. The CDR3 runs 14 residues. V lost 2 bases to trimming and J lost 4 bases, with 11 bases between them. The CDR3 sequence: CASSLQKGTTEAFF. CDR3 DNA: TGTGCCAGCAGCTTACAGAAGGGGACCACTGAAGCTTTCTTT.

The chain is built from TRBV7-9 and TRBJ2-3; 7 nucleotides agree with TRBD2. CDR3 length equals 13 residues. CDR1 SEHNR and CDR2 FQNEAQ come from the germline V gene (reference sequence). The V gene end was trimmed by 3 bases and the J gene end by 4 bases; junction bases not matched to a gene: 1. The CDR3 protein is CASSLAGADTQYF. The CDR3 nucleotides are TGTGCCAGCAGCTTGGCGGGGGCAGATACGCAGTATTTT.

The chain links TRBV19 to TRBJ2-7, with 11 bases identical to TRBD2. The CDR3 is made up of 16 amino acids. V was clipped by 5 bases and J by 2 bases; unmatched bases: 8. Germline CDR1 LNHDA, CDR2 SQIVND (reference sequence). CDR3 in DNA: TGTGCCAGTAGTTCCCGGACTAGCGGGTCCCCCTACGAGCAGTACTTC. It translates to CASSSRTSGSPYEQYF.

This clone has only one observation. The chain recombines TRBV30 with TRBJ1-2; a possible D gene is TRBD1 (6 bases). V dropped 4 bases and J dropped 8 bases, with 14 bases sitting between them. Germline lookup yields CDR1 GTSNPN and CDR2 SVGIG (reference sequence). This CDR3 comprises 12 residues. The CDR3 here is CAWMGGAGGYTF. The CDR3 DNA is TGTGCCTGGATGGGGGGCGCAGGGGGCTACACCTTC.

The gene calls are TRBV2 and TRBJ1-1; D call uncertain. From germline, CDR1 is SNHLY and CDR2 FYNNEI. The CDR3 extends over 13 amino acids. Trimming took off 8 bases at V and 1 base at J, with 11 bases between the two ends. Written as DNA, the CDR3 is TGTGCCAGCGTTCTGGGCCCGAACACTGAAGCTTTCTTT. Its translation is CASVLGPNTEAFF.

V usage is TRBV18 and J usage is TRBJ2-2; 10 nucleotides align to TRBD1. V shed 6 bases, J shed 4 bases, and the junction held 5 bases outside the gene matches. Germline CDR1 and CDR2: KGHSH and LQKENI. The CDR3 runs 15 residues. The CDR3 coding sequence is TGTGCCAGCTCGTACGGGACAGGGGCCACCGGGGAGCTGTTTTTT. Its protein product is CASSYGTGATGELFF. The whole variable domain, remainder taken from reference TRBV18 and TRBJ2-2, is NAGVMQNPRHLVRRRGQEARLRCSPMKGHSHVYWYRQLPEEGLKFMVYLQKENIIDESGMPKERFSAEFPKEGPSILRIQQVVRGDSAAYFCASSYGTGATGELFFGEGSRLTVL.

The genes are TRBV30 and TRBJ2-5; TRBD2 might be the D (6 bases). The germline V gene has CDR1 GTSNPN and CDR2 SVGIG (reference sequence). There are 12 residues in the CDR3. V lost 0 bases to trimming and J lost 4 bases, with 6 bases between them. The CDR3 spells CAWSVLAETQYF. CDR3 coding DNA: TGTGCCTGGAGTGTACTAGCAGAGACCCAGTACTTC.

V and J are TRBV4-1 and TRBJ1-6; D gene unclear. CDR3 length: 14 residues. The V and J ends lost 0 bases and 10 bases respectively, with 10 bases between them. Germline CDR1 MGHRA, CDR2 YSYEKL. The CDR3 DNA sequence: TGCGCCAGCAGCCAAGATTTAGAGTGGTCACCCCTCCACTTT. It specifies CASSQDLEWSPLHF.

The V and J genes are TRBV10-3 and TRBJ1-5; D gene unclear. This CDR3 comprises 13 residues. CDR1 and CDR2 (germline): ENHRY, SYGVKD. V gave up 8 bases and J gave up 6 bases, with 14 bases separating them. The CDR3 coding sequence is TGTGCCATCGCCCAGGCCCCGGGTCAGCCCCAGCATTTT. Its protein is CAIAQAPGQPQHF.

J is TRBJ2-7 and V is TRBV11-2; possible D gene TRBD2, 6 bases. Germline CDR1 SGHAT, CDR2 FQNNGV. V lost 5 bases, J lost 3 bases, and 20 bases lay in between. The CDR3 consists of 16 residues. The CDR3 sequence is CASSPLGGRNYYEQYF. Here the CDR3 DNA reads TGTGCCAGCAGCCCGCTGGGGGGAAGGAATTACTACGAGCAGTACTTC.

The chain links TRBV7-9 to TRBJ2-7; D ambiguous. There are 15 residues in the CDR3. V was clipped by 3 bases and J by 1 base, with 13 bases between them. CDR1 and CDR2 (germline): SEHNR, FQNEAQ (reference sequence). The CDR3 loop reads CASSLEETQSYEQYF. The CDR3 DNA reads as TGTGCCAGCAGCTTGGAAGAGACCCAATCCTACGAGCAGTACTTC.

The genes are TRBV18 and TRBJ1-1; D gene unclear. Trimming took 3 bases from V and 1 from J, leaving 6 bases between them. The CDR3 is made up of 13 amino acids. CDR1 and CDR2 from the germline V gene are KGHSH and LQKENI. CDR3 DNA sequence: TGTGCCAGCTCACCGTTAGGGAACACTGAAGCTTTCTTT. This sequence encodes CASSPLGNTEAFF.

The V call is TRBV12-3 or TRBV12-4, the J call TRBJ1-5; 8 nucleotides line up with TRBD1. J gave up 5 bases and V 5 bases, and 2 bases lay outside the gene matches. The CDR3 loop spans 13 amino acids. CDR3 residues: CASSPQGDQPQHF. The CDR3, as DNA: TGTGCCAGCAGTCCACAGGGGGATCAGCCCCAGCATTTT.

V is TRBV9 and J is TRBJ1-2; 9 positions agree with TRBD1. Germline V gene data show CDR1 as SGDLS and CDR2 as YYNGEE. J lost 4 bases, V lost 3 bases, and 4 bases had no gene match. The CDR3 contains 14 residues. Here the CDR3 reads CASSGTGQGYGYTF. The CDR3 DNA sequence: TGTGCCAGCAGCGGGACGGGACAGGGCTATGGCTACACCTTC.

The V gene is TRBV7-9, the J gene TRBJ1-6, with D maybe TRBD1 (6 bases). V shed 2 bases and J shed 1 base, with 15 bases lying between them. The CDR3 runs to 18 residues. In germline, CDR1 is SEHNR, CDR2 FQNEAQ (reference sequence). CDR3 in DNA: TGTGCCAGCAGCTTATACGGACAGAGAGGATCCTATAATTCACCCCTCCACTTT. Its protein product is CASSLYGQRGSYNSPLHF.

CDR3 region: CASSLGGAGQTYEQYF. The CDR3 bases are TGTGCCAGCAGCTTGGGAGGAGCGGGACAGACCTACGAGCAGTACTTC. The chain is built from TRBV5-4 and TRBJ2-7; D might be TRBD1 or TRBD2, each matching 7 bases. The CDR3 consists of 16 residues. Trimming cost V 0 bases and J 2 bases, with 15 bases left between them. From germline, CDR1 is SGHNT and CDR2 YYREEE (reference sequence). Full variable domain (remainder filled in from reference TRBV5-4 and TRBJ2-7): ETGVTQSPTHLIKTRGQQVTLRCSSQSGHNTVSWYQQALGQGPQFIFQYYREEENGRGNFPPRFSGLQFPNYSSELNVNALELDDSALYLCASSLGGAGQTYEQYFGPGTRLTVT.

The rearrangement joins TRBV2 to TRBJ2-2; tentatively, D is TRBD1 (5 bases). V was cut by 11 bases and J by 1 base, with 11 bases left in between. The CDR3 runs to 13 residues. Germline assignment: CDR1 SNHLY and CDR2 FYNNEI. The CDR3 here is CAGAQENTGELFF. The CDR3 DNA sequence: TGTGCCGGGGCTCAGGAGAACACCGGGGAGCTGTTTTTT.

V is TRBV6-2 or TRBV6-3 and J is TRBJ2-3; a possible D gene is TRBD1 (6 bases). The V gene lost 6 bases and the J gene lost 6 bases, with 10 bases spanning the gap. The CDR3 spans 12 residues. Germline values: CDR1 MNHEY, CDR2 SVGEGT. This CDR3 reads CASRYRVDTQYF. The CDR3, as DNA: TGTGCCAGCAGATACAGGGTCGATACGCAGTATTTT.

V and J are TRBV7-2 and TRBJ1-2, with D possibly being TRBD1 (6 bases). The V gene lost 1 base and the J gene lost 4 bases, with 13 bases spanning the gap. The CDR3 runs to 15 residues. Germline V gives CDR1 SGHTA, CDR2 FQGNSA. The CDR3 sequence: CASSLDQGRGYGYTF. As DNA, the CDR3 is TGTGCCAGCAGCTTAGACCAGGGGCGCGGCTATGGCTACACCTTC.

J is TRBJ2-7 and V is TRBV19; weak D call: TRBD1 (6 bases). Germline CDR1 LNHDA, CDR2 SQIVND (reference sequence). The CDR3 spans 14 residues. With 1 base removed from V and 6 bases from J, the gap between germline ends came to 13 bases. CDR3 sequence reads: CASSIAYRDGEQYF. The CDR3, as DNA: TGTGCCAGTAGTATAGCGTACAGGGATGGCGAGCAGTACTTC.

The rearrangement links TRBV4-3 to TRBJ1-2; D unclear. V lost 4 bases, J lost 2 bases, and 20 bases lay in between. This CDR3 spans 17 amino acids. Germline assignment: CDR1 LGHNA and CDR2 YSLEER. CDR3 protein: CASSPAPGEPSNYGYTF. For the CDR3, the DNA is TGCGCCAGCAGCCCCGCCCCGGGAGAACCCTCCAACTATGGCTACACCTTC.

The chain combines TRBV5-1 with TRBJ2-1, with TRBD2 matching over 13 bases. This CDR3 region has 15 residues. The V gene end was trimmed by 5 bases and the J gene end by 5 bases; junction bases not matched to a gene: 4. Per germline, CDR1 SGHRS and CDR2 YFSETQ. This chain's CDR3 is CASSPGLAGDNEQFF. The CDR3 DNA follows: TGCGCCAGCAGTCCCGGACTAGCGGGGGACAATGAGCAGTTCTTC.